The present TCR beta chain was sequenced within a study of blood T cell repertoires in COVID-19. Turning to the study itself: The United States, Italy and Spain provided the acute and convalescent COVID-19 samples.

In the authors' workflow: Reference gene primer amplification yielded estimated nucleated cell counts. Repertoires were generated with immunoSEQ multiplex PCR, while TCRdb's copy carries only in-frame clones and drops some. The DNA was the basis for D and trimming; V, J and clone size are from that table. The sample has 200,000 to 250,000 clones; around 83% are singletons. Germline CDR1 is LGHNA and CDR2 is YSLEER. The CDR3 length is 16 residues. With 1 base clipped from V and 5 bases from J, the junction kept 6 bases outside the gene matches. The sample was peripheral blood. The chain links TRBV4-3 to TRBJ2-1, with TRBD2 matching over 9 bases. This clonotype was obtained from a woman aged 50 to 60 with COVID-19, enrolled during active disease. The CDR3 reads CASSQGSSSGDNEQFF. In DNA form, the CDR3 reads TGCGCCAGCAGCCAAGGGTCTTCTAGCGGGGACAATGAGCAGTTCTTC.